This T cell receptor (beta chain) was profiled in a study of T cell repertoires in cytomegalovirus infection. About the study: Based on public TCR beta signatures, there were indications of CMV infection and of a matching HLA type.

With respect to this clonotype: What it binds is not known.

TCRdb independently ran MiXCR on the reads; one entry per CDR3 protein. The sample has roughly 630,000 distinct CDR3 sequences, 20% to 25% seen once. Whole-study findings and limits: The study identified carriers of CMV plus the relevant HLA from cumulative public TCR beta family frequency. There were HLA-C-restricted CMV-specific TCR beta clonotypes dominating the ex vivo response.

This sequence originates from a human donor in good health (CMV status not recorded). Some clones in this sample may be carry-over from other donors' samples. The sequencing input was CD8+ T cells from PBMCs.

The CDR3 DNA reads as TGCAGTGCTAGAACTAGCGGATGGATCTACGAGCAGTACGTC. Amino acid sequence: CSARTSGWIYEQYV. V usage is TRBV20-1 and J usage is TRBJ2-7; TRBD2 aligns across 8 bases. The CDR3 totals 14 residues. Trimming at V came to 2 bases and at J to 3 bases, leaving 6 bases not matched to a gene. The V gene's germline CDR1 is DFQATT and CDR2 SNEGSKA (reference sequence).